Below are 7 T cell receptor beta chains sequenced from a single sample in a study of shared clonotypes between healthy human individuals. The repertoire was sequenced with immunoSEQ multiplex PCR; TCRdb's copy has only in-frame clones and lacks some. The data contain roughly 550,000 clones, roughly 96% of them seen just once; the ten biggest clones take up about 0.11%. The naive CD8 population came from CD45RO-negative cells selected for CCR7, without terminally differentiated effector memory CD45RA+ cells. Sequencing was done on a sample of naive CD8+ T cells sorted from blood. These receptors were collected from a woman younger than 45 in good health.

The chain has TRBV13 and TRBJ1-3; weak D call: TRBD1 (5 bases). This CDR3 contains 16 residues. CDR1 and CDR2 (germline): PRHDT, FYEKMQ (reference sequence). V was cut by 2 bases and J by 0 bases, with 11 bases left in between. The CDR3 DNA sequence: TGTGCCAGCAGCTTAACAGGTCTTAGCTCTGGAAACACCATATATTTT. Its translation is CASSLTGLSSGNTIYF. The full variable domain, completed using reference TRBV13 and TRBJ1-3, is AAGVIQSPRHLIKEKRETATLKCYPIPRHDTVYWYQQGPGQDPQFLISFYEKMQSDKGSIPDRFSAQQFSDYHSELNMSSLELGDSALYFCASSLTGLSSGNTIYFGEGSWLTVV.

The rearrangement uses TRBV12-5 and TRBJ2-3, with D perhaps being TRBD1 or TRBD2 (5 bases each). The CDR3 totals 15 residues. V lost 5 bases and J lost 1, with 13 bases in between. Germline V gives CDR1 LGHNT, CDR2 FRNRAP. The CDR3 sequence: CASGTRDVGTDTQYF. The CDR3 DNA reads TGTGCTAGTGGTACCCGGGACGTTGGCACAGATACGCAGTATTTT.

CDR3 in amino acids: CASSLVAGDEQYF. In DNA form, the CDR3 reads TGCGCCAGCAGCTTGGTAGCGGGAGACGAGCAGTACTTC. The chain is built from TRBV5-1 and TRBJ2-7; 9 bases map to TRBD2. The J segment lost 5 bases and the V segment lost 0 bases, leaving 0 bases of the junction unmatched. Germline-derived CDR1 and CDR2 are SGHRS and YFSETQ. This CDR3 has 13 amino acids.

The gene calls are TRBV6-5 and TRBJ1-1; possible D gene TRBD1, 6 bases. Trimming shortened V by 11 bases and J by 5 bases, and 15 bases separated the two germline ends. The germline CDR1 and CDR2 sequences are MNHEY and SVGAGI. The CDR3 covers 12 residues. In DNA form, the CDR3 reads TGTGCCTGTCGAGGGGGTGGGACTGAAGCTTTCTTT. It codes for CACRGGGTEAFF.

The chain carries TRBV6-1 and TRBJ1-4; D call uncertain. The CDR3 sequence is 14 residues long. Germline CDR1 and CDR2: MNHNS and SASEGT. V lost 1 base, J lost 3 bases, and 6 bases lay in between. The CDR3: CASSEGAPNEKLFF. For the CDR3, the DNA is TGTGCCAGCAGTGAAGGGGCCCCTAATGAAAAACTGTTTTTT.

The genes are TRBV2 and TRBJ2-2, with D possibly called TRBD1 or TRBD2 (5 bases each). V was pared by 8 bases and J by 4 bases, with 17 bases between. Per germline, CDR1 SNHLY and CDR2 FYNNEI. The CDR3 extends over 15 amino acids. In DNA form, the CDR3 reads TGTGCCAGCGGGGGACCCCTAGAGGCCACCGGGGAGCTGTTTTTT. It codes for CASGGPLEATGELFF.

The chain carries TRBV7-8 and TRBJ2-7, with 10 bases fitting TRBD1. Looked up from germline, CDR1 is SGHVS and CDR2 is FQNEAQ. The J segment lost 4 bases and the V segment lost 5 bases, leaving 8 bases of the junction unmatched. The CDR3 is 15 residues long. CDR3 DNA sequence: TGTGCCAGCAGCACCCCCGGACAGGGGGTTTACGAGCAGTACTTC. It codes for CASSTPGQGVYEQYF.